One TCR beta chain is described in this entry. In this sample, this clone turned up a few times. The target of this receptor is not known. Base qualities are not at hand, and no much larger clone is one base apart. Via the germline V gene, CDR1 is KGHSH and CDR2 LQKENI. V has 3 bases trimmed and J has 2 bases trimmed; junction bases matching no gene number 6. Spanning cysteine to phenylalanine, the CDR3 consists of 15 amino acids. Just the 45-base CDR3 DNA is kept, in frame starting at base 1. The data originate from a study of PD-1 blockade in classical Hodgkin lymphoma (dated by TCRdb to about 2020). For the wider study: Nivolumab dosing was 3 mg/kg intravenously every 2 weeks, continuing until either disease progression or unacceptable toxicity. To define a peripheral blood immune signature of response to PD-1 blockade in classical Hodgkin lymphoma, the study combined TCR beta sequencing with CyTOF.

This specimen's time point label, interpreted: cycle 2 day 1 (C2D1) of nivolumab. Every trial patient had relapsed after autologous stem cell transplantation, and cohorts A, B and C differed in prior brentuximab vedotin exposure. The trial cohort comprised a few dozen patients with relapsed/refractory classical Hodgkin lymphoma whose best overall responses were complete response, partial response or progressive disease. In the multi-cohort phase II CheckMate 205 trial, trial patients received single-agent nivolumab. An independent review committee assessed best overall response using the 2007 International Working Group response criteria. PBMCs from the trial were collected at three points: immediately before nivolumab initiation (C1D1), and during therapy at cycle 2 day 1 and cycle 4 day 1. Peripheral blood was collected in 8 mL Vacutainer Cell Preparation Tubes, from which PBMCs were isolated by centrifugation and then cryopreserved.

The Qiagen DNeasy kit was used to extract genomic DNA both from unsorted PBMCs and from the negatively selected CD4+ and CD8+ fractions. Amplification of TCR beta CDR3 regions was done by immunoSEQ multiplex PCR with primers that anneal to V and J segments. A synthetic immune receptor repertoire was used to minimize amplification bias, and any residual bias was removed computationally once sequencing was done. Regarding the original processing steps: Repertoire diversity was quantified as the Shannon entropy index using custom Python scripts. The unsorted, CD4+ and CD8+ repertoires were each analyzed separately, with the exception of combined analyses, where CD4+ and CD8+ sequences were merged in silico. A clone was considered expanded if an increase in frequency of at least 2-fold after treatment relative to C1D1 was found, and a pseudocount of 0.5 was applied to clones undetected at baseline. Singleton clones were defined as clones with 0 or 1 copy at C1D1, and non-singleton clones were defined as clones with 2 or more copies. Clones expanded in unsorted samples were assigned a CD4+, CD8+ or unknown annotation through matching of protein sequences in sorted samples from the same patient. Wilcoxon tests were applied to paired samples to test diversity changes from C1D1 to C4D1. Drawn from immuneACCESS, this table holds only the in-frame rearrangements with V and J called that TCRdb kept. Clones are partly lost; checked studies trace under half to an unresolved V gene and leave the rest unexplained. The V and J calls and clone size were taken over from that table, and D and trimming were inferred from the DNA. In this sample the table shows 130,000 to 150,000 clones, 78% of which occur a single time. The ten biggest clones cover 9.2% of the sample.

The investigation overall reported the following: Trial patients achieving complete response had baseline diversity similar to newly diagnosed patients, whereas partial responders and progressors had significantly lower diversity. Baseline TCR diversity was reported to be lower in newly diagnosed patients than in healthy donors and to be lower still in relapsed/refractory patients. Lower diversity was observed in patients in whom nivolumab was started less than 1 year after ASCT, and these patients were excluded from later analyses so that confounding by immune reconstitution would be avoided. The study covered only a single clinical trial cohort, and the causes of the repertoire differences, possibly disease activity or prior therapy, were still not defined. CD4+ but not CD8+ TCR diversity rose significantly by C4D1 (p=0.0027 vs p=0.16), most apparent in complete responders (p=0.02).

The source of this sequence is a human donor with classical Hodgkin lymphoma. The chain was built from TRBV18 and TRBJ2-7; 8 bases in the middle match TRBD1. The sequences come from peripheral blood mononuclear cells (PBMCs), collected before the second cycle of nivolumab. Here the CDR3 is given as CASSPRDRRTYEQYF. The DNA is TGTGCCAGCTCACCTAGGGACAGGAGAACCTACGAGCAGTACTTC.